Below, one T cell receptor beta chain is given with its context. Only a few counts were recorded for this clonotype. Its recognized antigen is unknown. Per-base qualities were not stored, and no clone one base away is much larger. From its cysteine to its phenylalanine, the CDR3 spans 15 amino acids. Just CDR3 DNA is preserved here, 45 bases in frame from base 1. V is shortened by 6 bases, J by 0 bases, and the region joining them spans 11 bases. Reads for this sample came from an Illumina HiSeq 1500. TCRdb redid the processing of the public reads, applying fastp at Q25 and MiXCR, and retained in-frame beta chains. When rows share a CDR3 protein, they turn into one entry using the most common DNA and genes. The sample data list around 240,000 distinct CDR3 sequences, and under 25% of these were observed just once. The biggest ten clones account for about 20% of the sample. This specimen belongs to a study of T cell repertoires in cytomegalovirus infection (dated by TCRdb to about 2019). Background on the whole study: Because public TCR beta signatures pointed to carriage of CMV infection together with the matching HLA type, the HLA type of each donor mattered for the analysis. Broader findings and caveats from the paper: The ex vivo response was dominated by HLA-C-restricted CMV-specific TCR beta clonotypes, which also provided the single most frequent clonotype in two of eight donors. Carriers of CMV infection plus the relevant HLA type were discriminated by the cumulative frequency of public TCR beta family members in the study cohort and in an independent 352-donor cohort.

The chain is encoded by TRBV12-3 or TRBV12-4 joined to TRBJ2-2; TRBD1 is a possible D gene, resting on 6 matching bases. Sample: CD8+ T cells from PBMCs. This TCR was recovered from a human donor in good health (CMV status not recorded). Some clones in this sample may be carry-over from other donors' samples. The DNA is TGTGCCAGCAGCTATGGGACACCGAACACCGGGGAGCTGTTTTTT. The resulting protein is CASSYGTPNTGELFF.